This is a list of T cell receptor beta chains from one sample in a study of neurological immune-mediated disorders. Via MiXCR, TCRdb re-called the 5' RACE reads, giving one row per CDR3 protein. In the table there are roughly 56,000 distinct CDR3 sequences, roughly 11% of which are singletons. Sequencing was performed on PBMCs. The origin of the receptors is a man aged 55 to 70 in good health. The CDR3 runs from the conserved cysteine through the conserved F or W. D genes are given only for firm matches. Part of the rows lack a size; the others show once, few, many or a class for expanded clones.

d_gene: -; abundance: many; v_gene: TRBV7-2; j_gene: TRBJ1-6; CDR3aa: CASAGQPNSPLHF; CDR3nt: TGTGCCAGCGCCGGACAGCCGAATTCACCCCTCCACTTT
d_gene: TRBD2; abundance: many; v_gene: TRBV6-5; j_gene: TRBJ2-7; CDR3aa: CASWTSGRNYEQYF; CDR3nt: TGTGCCAGCTGGACTAGCGGTCGGAACTACGAGCAGTACTTC
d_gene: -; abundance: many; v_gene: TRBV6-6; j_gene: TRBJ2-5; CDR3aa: CATGTILWETQYF; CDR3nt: TGTGCCACGGGGACCATCCTGTGGGAGACCCAGTACTTC
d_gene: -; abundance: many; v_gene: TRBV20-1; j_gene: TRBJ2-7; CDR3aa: CSANQRREQYF; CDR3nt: TGCAGTGCTAATCAGAGACGCGAGCAGTACTTC
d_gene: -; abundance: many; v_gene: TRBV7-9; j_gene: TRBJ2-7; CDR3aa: CASSAYYRESHEQYF; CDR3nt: TGTGCCAGCAGCGCCTACTACAGGGAATCCCACGAGCAGTACTTC
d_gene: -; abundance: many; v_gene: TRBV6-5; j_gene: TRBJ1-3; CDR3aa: CASSYSGAGNTIYF; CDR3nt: TGTGCCAGCAGTTACTCAGGAGCTGGAAACACCATATATTTT
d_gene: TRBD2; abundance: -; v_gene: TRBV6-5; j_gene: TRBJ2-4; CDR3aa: CASSPKRGPPDIHCF; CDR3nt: TGTGCCAGCAGCCCCAAGCGGGGGCCCCCGGACATTCATTGCTTC
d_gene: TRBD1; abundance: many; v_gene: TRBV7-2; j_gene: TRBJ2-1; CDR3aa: CASSFSTGGRGEQFF; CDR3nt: TGTGCCAGCAGCTTTTCCACAGGGGGTAGGGGTGAGCAGTTCTTC
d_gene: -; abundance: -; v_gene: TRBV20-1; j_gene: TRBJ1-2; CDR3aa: CSAIRLDGYTF; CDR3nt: TGCAGTGCTATCCGGCTGGATGGCTACACCTTC
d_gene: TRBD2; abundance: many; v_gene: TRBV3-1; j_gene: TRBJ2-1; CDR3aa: CASSQWTSEHNEQFF; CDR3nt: TGTGCCAGCAGCCAATGGACTAGCGAACACAATGAGCAGTTCTTC
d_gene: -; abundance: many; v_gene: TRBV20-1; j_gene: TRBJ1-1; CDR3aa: CSARNQREAFF; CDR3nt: TGCAGTGCTAGAAACCAGCGTGAAGCTTTCTTT
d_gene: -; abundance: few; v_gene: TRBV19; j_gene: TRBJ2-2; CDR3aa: CASTVSTGELFF; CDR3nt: TGTGCCAGTACAGTTTCCACCGGGGAGCTGTTTTTT
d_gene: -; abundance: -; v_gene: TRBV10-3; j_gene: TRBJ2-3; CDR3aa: CAISDTDTQYF; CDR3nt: TGTGCCATCAGTGACACAGATACGCAGTATTTT
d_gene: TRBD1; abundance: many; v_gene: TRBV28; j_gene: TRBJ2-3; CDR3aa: CASTPGTGDDTQYF; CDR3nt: TGTGCCAGCACCCCCGGGACAGGGGATGATACGCAGTATTTT
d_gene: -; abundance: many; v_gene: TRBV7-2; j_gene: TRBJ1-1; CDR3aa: CASSPRGETRTFF; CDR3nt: TGTGCCAGCAGCCCCCGTGGGGAGACCAGGACTTTCTTT
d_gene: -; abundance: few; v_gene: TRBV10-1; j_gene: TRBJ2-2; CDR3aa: CASSDGFFDGELFF; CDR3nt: TGCGCCAGCAGTGATGGTTTCTTCGACGGGGAGCTGTTTTTT
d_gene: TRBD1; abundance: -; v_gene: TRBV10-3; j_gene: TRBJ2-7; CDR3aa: CAISEWDRENEQYF; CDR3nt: TGTGCCATCAGTGAGTGGGACAGGGAAAACGAGCAGTACTTC
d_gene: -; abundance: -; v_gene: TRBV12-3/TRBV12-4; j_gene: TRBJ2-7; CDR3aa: CASSRAGAGYEQYF; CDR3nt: TGTGCCAGCAGTCGGGCCGGTGCGGGGTACGAGCAGTACTTC
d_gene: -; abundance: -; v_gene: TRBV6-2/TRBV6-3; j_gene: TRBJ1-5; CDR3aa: CASRSGMGTQPQHF; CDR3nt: TGTGCCAGCAGATCAGGGATGGGGACTCAGCCCCAGCATTTT
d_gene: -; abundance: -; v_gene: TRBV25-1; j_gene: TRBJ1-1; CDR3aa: CANSKQGGRTEAFF; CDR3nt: TGTGCCAACAGCAAACAGGGAGGAAGGACTGAAGCTTTCTTT
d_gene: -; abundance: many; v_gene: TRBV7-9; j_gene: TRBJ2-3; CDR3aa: CASSFRERTDTQYF; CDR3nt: TGTGCCAGCAGCTTCAGGGAGCGTACAGATACGCAGTATTTT
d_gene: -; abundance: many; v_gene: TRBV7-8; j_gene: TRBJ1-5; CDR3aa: CASSLQGTHQPQHF; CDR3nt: TGTGCCAGCAGCTTGCAGGGAACCCATCAGCCCCAGCATTTT
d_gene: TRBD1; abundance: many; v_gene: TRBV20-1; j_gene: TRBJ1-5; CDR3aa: CSASAGGRLNQPQHF; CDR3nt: TGCAGTGCTAGTGCAGGGGGCAGGCTCAATCAGCCCCAGCATTTT
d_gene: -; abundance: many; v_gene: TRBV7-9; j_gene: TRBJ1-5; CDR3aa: CASSLAGWGGNQPQHF; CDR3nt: TGTGCCAGCAGCTTAGCGGGCTGGGGGGGCAATCAGCCCCAGCATTTT
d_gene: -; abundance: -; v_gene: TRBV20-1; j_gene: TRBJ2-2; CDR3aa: CSAPRDPGELFF; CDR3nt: TGCAGTGCTCCCCGGGACCCTGGGGAGCTGTTTTTT
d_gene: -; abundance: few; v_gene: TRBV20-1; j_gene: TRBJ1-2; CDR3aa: CSARDPVKGEIYGYTF; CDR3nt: TGCAGTGCTAGAGATCCCGTCAAGGGCGAGATCTATGGCTACACCTTC
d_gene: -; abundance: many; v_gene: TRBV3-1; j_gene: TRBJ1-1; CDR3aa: CASSQDMTRGAFF; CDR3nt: TGTGCCAGCAGCCAAGATATGACTCGTGGAGCTTTCTTT
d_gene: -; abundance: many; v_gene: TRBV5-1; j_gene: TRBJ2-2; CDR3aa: CASSLGLTMSSTGELFF; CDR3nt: TGCGCCAGCAGCTTGGGCCTCACCATGTCCTCCACCGGGGAGCTGTTTTTT
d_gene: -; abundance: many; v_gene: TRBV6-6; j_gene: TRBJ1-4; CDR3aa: CASRLGPSAAKLFF; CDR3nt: TGTGCCAGCAGACTGGGACCGAGTGCGGCAAAACTGTTTTTT
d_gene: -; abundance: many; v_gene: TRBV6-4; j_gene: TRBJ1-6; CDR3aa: CASSRSGFRGNSPLHF; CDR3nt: TGTGCCAGCAGTCGCTCGGGATTTCGAGGGAATTCACCCCTCCACTTT
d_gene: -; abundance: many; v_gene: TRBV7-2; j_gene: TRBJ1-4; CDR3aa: CASSRKGTPATNEKLFF; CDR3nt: TGTGCCAGCAGTCGAAAAGGGACACCTGCAACTAATGAAAAACTGTTTTTT
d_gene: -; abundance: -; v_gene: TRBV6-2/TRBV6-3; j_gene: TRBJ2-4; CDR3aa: CASSPGPLAKNIQYF; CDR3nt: TGTGCCAGCAGCCCAGGACCGCTAGCCAAAAACATTCAGTACTTC
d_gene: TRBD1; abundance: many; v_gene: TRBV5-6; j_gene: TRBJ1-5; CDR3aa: CASSSTYYRGVNQPQHF; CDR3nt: TGTGCCAGCAGCTCGACATACTACAGGGGTGTCAATCAGCCCCAGCATTTT
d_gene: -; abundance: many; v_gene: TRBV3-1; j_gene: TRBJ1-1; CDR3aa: CASSHGRGGTEAFF; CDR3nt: TGTGCCAGCAGCCACGGCAGAGGAGGCACTGAAGCTTTCTTT
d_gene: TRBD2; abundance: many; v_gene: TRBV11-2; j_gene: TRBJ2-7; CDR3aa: CASSPRTSGGYEQYF; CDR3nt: TGTGCCAGCAGCCCTCGGACTAGCGGGGGATACGAGCAGTACTTC
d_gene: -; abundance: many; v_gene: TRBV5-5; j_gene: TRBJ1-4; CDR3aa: CASSLGRAGATNEKLFF; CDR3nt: TGTGCCAGCAGCTTAGGTAGGGCTGGAGCAACTAATGAAAAACTGTTTTTT
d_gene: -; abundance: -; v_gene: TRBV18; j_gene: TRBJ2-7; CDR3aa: CASSPQVGDEQYF; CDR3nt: TGTGCCAGCTCACCGCAGGTCGGGGACGAGCAGTACTTC
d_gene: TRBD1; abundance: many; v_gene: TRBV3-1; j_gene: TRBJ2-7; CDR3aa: CASSLGTGPSYEQYF; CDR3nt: TGTGCCAGCAGCCTTGGGACAGGGCCCTCCTACGAGCAGTACTTC
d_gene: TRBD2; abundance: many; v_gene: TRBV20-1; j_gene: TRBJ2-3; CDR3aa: CSTEFRLAGGLGTDTQYF; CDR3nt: TGCAGCACCGAATTCCGACTAGCGGGGGGACTCGGCACAGATACGCAGTATTTT
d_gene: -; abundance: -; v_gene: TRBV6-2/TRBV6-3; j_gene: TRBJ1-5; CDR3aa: CASNGDYSNQPQHF; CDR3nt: TGTGCCAGCAACGGAGATTATAGTAATCAGCCCCAGCATTTT
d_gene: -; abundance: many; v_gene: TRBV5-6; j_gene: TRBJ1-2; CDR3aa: CASSLPTSMEGYTF; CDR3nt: TGTGCCAGCAGCCTCCCGACATCCATGGAAGGCTACACCTTC
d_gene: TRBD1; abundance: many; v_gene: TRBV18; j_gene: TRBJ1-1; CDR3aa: CASSPPGTGSTEAFF; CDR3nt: TGTGCCAGCTCACCACCAGGGACAGGGTCTACTGAAGCTTTCTTT
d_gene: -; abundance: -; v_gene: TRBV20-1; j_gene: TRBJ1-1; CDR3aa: CSAREHLGSEAFF; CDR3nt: TGCAGTGCTAGAGAACACCTTGGGTCTGAAGCTTTCTTT
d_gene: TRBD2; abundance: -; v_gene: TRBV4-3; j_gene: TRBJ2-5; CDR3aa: CASGPRAPGLAGWETQYF; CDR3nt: TGCGCCAGCGGCCCACGTGCTCCGGGACTAGCGGGTTGGGAGACGCAGTACTTC
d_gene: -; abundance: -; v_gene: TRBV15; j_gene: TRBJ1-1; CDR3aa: CATARGYTEAFF; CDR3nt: TGTGCCACCGCCCGGGGGTACACTGAAGCTTTCTTT
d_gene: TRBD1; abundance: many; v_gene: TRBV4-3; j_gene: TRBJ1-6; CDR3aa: CASSQDRNRGPLHF; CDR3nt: TGCGCCAGCAGCCAAGACCGGAACAGGGGACCCCTCCACTTT
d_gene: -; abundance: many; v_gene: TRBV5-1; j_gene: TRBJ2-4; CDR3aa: CASSPRGSGENIQYF; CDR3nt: TGCGCCAGCAGCCCACGGGGGTCGGGGGAAAACATTCAGTACTTC
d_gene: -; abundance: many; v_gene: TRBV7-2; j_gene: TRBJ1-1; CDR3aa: CASSLGSMNTEAFF; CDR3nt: TGTGCCAGCAGCTTAGGCAGCATGAACACTGAAGCTTTCTTT
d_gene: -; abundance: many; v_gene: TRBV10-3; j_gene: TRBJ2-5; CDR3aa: CAISGTRQETQYF; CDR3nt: TGTGCCATCAGTGGGACCCGACAAGAGACCCAGTACTTC
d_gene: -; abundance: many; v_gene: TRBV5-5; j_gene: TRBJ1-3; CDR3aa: CASSFGSVSGNTIYF; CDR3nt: TGTGCCAGCAGCTTCGGCAGCGTCTCTGGAAACACCATATATTTT
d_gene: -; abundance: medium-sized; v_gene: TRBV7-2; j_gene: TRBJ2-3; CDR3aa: CASSLKQAADTQYF; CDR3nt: TGTGCCAGCAGCTTAAAACAGGCCGCAGATACGCAGTATTTT
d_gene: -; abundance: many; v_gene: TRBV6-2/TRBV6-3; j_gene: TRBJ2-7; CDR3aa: CASSQGSYEQYF; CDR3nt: TGTGCCAGCAGCCAGGGATCCTACGAGCAGTACTTC
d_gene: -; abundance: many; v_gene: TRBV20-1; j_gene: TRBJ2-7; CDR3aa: CSARETAYEQYF; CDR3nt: TGCAGTGCTAGAGAGACAGCCTACGAGCAGTACTTC
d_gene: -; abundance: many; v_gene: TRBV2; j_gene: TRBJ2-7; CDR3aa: CASTAGTSREQYF; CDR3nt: TGTGCCAGCACCGCAGGGACCTCACGCGAGCAGTACTTC
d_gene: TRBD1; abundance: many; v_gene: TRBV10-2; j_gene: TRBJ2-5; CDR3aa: CASSGDGTGAGLDQYF; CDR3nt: TGCGCCAGCTCGGGTGATGGGACAGGGGCCGGCCTGGACCAGTACTTC
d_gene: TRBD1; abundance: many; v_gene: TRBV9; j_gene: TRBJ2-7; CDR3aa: CASSVATGMAEQYF; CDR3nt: TGTGCCAGCAGCGTAGCGACAGGGATGGCCGAGCAGTACTTC
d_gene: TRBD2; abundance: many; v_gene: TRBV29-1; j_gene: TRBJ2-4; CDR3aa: CSVAGLLAKNIQYF; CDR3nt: TGCAGCGTAGCGGGACTGCTAGCCAAAAACATTCAGTACTTC
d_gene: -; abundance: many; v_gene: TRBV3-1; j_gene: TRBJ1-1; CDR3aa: CASSRAGTQNTEAFF; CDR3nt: TGTGCCAGCAGCCGTGCCGGGACACAGAACACTGAAGCTTTCTTT
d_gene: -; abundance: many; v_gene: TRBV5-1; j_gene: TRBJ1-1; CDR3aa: CASSFLGPRDTEAFF; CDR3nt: TGCGCCAGCAGCTTCCTCGGCCCCAGGGACACTGAAGCTTTCTTT